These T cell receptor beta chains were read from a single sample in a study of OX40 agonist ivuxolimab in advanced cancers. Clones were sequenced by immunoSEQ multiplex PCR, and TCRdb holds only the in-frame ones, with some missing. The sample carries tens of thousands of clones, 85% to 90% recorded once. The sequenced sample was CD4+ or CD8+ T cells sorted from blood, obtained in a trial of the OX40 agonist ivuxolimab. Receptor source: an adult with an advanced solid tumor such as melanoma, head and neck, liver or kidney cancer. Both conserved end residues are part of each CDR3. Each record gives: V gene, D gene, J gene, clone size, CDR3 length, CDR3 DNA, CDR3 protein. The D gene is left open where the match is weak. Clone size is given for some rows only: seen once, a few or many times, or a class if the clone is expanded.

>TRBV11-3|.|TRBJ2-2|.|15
TGTGCCAGCAGCTTGGGCGGGTTGAGGACCGGGGAGCTGTTTTTT
CASSLGGLRTGELFF
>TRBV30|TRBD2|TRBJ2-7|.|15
TGTGCCTGGAGGCCAGCGGGAATCGCGGTCTACGAGCAGTACTTC
CAWRPAGIAVYEQYF
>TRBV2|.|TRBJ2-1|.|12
TGTGCCAGCAGAACGGACAGCAATGAGCAGTTCTTC
CASRTDSNEQFF
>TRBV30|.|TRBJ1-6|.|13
TGTGCCTGGACCCCCGGGAATAATTCACCCCTCCACTTT
CAWTPGNNSPLHF
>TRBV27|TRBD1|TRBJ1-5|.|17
TGTGCCAGCAGTCCCCATAGACAGGGCTATAGCAATCAGCCCCAGCATTTT
CASSPHRQGYSNQPQHF
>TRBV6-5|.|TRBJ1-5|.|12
TGTGCCAGCAGCACAGGGCTTCAGCCCCAGCATTTT
CASSTGLQPQHF
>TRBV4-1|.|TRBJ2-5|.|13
TGCGCCAGCAGCCAATCCTTAGGTGAGACCCAGTACTTC
CASSQSLGETQYF
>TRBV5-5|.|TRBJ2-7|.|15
TGTGCCAGCAGCTTGGCGGTAGCGGAAACCTACGAGCAGTACTTC
CASSLAVAETYEQYF
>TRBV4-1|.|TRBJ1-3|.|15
TGCGCCAGCAGCCAAGCGATAGACTCTGGAAACACCATATATTTT
CASSQAIDSGNTIYF
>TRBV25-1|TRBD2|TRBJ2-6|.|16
TGTGCCAGCAGTGAATGGGGGGGGTCAGGGGCCAACGTCCTGACTTTC
CASSEWGGSGANVLTF
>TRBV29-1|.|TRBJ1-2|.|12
TGCAGCGTTGCCTCAGGACCCGACGGCTACACCTTC
CSVASGPDGYTF
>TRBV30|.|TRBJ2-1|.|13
TGTGCCTGGAGTGTGGAGGCTAACAATGAGCAGTTCTTC
CAWSVEANNEQFF
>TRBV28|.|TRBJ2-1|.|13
TGTGCCAGCCTAAGAGGAGCCTACAATGAGCAGTTCTTC
CASLRGAYNEQFF
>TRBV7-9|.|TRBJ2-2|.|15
TGTGCCAGCAGCCCGTCAAACGCGAACACCGGGGAGCTGTTTTTT
CASSPSNANTGELFF
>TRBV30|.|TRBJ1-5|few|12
TGTGCCTGGAAACGGACTGTGGGGCCCCAGCATTTT
CAWKRTVGPQHF
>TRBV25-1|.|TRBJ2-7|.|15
TGTGCCAGCAGACCCACGAAGGCAGGGATCTACGAGCAGTACTTC
CASRPTKAGIYEQYF
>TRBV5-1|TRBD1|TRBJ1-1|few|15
TGCGCCAGCAGCTTAGGGGACAGCAAGAACACTGAAGCTTTCTTT
CASSLGDSKNTEAFF
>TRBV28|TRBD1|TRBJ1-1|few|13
TGTGCCAGCAGTTTAGGGACAGAGGCTGAAGCTTTCTTT
CASSLGTEAEAFF
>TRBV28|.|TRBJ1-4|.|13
TGTGCCAGCGAGCGGGGGACGAATGAAAAACTGTTTTTT
CASERGTNEKLFF
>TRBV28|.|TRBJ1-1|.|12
TGTGCCAGCAGTTGGTCAGGTGGGAAAGCTTTCTTT
CASSWSGGKAFF
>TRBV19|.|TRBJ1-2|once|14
TGTGCCAGTAGATCCAGATCGCAGGGCGGTGGCTACACCTTC
CASRSRSQGGGYTF
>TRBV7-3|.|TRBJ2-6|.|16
TGTGCCAGCAGCTTAAGGTTGGGGACTGGGGCCAACGTCCTGACTTTC
CASSLRLGTGANVLTF
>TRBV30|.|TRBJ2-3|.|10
TGTGCCTGGAAGGCAGATACGCAGTATTTT
CAWKADTQYF
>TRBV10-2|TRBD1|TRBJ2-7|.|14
TGCGCCAGCAGTCGGGACAGCTTCTCCTACGAGCAGTACTTC
CASSRDSFSYEQYF
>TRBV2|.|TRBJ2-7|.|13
TGTGCCAGCAGTGGGACGGAGCTCGCTGAGCAGTACTTC
CASSGTELAEQYF
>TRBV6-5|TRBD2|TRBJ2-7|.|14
TGTGCCAGCAGTAAAAAAGCGGGAGGCCCTGGATCGTACTTC
CASSKKAGGPGSYF
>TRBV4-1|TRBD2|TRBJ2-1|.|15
TGCGCCAGCAGCCAGGGGACTAGCGGCCTCAATGAGCAGTTCTTC
CASSQGTSGLNEQFF
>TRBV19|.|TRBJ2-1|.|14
TGTGCCAGTAGTTCAGAGCTAGGGCCCAATGAGCAGTTCTTC
CASSSELGPNEQFF
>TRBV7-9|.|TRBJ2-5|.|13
TGTGCCAGCAGCTTAGCGGGACCGGAGACCCAGTACTTC
CASSLAGPETQYF
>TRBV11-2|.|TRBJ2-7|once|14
TGTGCCAGCAGCGAACCGGGACGGAACGTCGAGCAGTACTTC
CASSEPGRNVEQYF
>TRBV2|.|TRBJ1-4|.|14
TGTGCCAGCAGGACAACCCGGGTTAATGAAAAACTGTTTTTT
CASRTTRVNEKLFF
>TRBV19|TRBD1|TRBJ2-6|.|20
TGTGCCAGTAGTATTTTACTCCCCGCCAGGGGGAGCTCTGGGGCCAACGTCCTGACTTTC
CASSILLPARGSSGANVLTF
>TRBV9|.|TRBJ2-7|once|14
TGTGCCAGCAGCTCTACTAGCAGGTCTGGCGAGCAGTACTTC
CASSSTSRSGEQYF
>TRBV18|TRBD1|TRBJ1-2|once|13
TGTGCCAGCTCACCACCCGGGACAGGAGGCTACACCTTC
CASSPPGTGGYTF
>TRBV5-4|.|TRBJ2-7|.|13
TGTGCCAGCAGCTTGGGTAGATCCTACGAGCAGTACTTC
CASSLGRSYEQYF
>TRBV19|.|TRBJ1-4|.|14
TGTGCCTCCTCGGCGAGTGCAACTAATGAAAAACTGTTTTTT
CASSASATNEKLFF
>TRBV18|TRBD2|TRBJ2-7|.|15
TGTGCCAGCTCACCAAGTAGCGGGGGATCCTACGAGCAGTACTTC
CASSPSSGGSYEQYF
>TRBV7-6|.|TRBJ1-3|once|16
TGTGCCAGCAGTCGCTACAGAAGCCACTCTGGAAACACCATATATTTT
CASSRYRSHSGNTIYF
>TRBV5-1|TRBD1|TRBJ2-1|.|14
TGCGCCAGCAGCCCCCGGACAGGGGCCAATGAGCAGTTCTTC
CASSPRTGANEQFF
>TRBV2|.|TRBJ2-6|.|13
TGTGCCAGCAGGCAGTCTGGGGCCAACGTCCTGACTTTC
CASRQSGANVLTF
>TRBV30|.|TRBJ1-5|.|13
TGTGCCTGGAGTGTCGCCGGGTCTCAGCCCCAGCATTTT
CAWSVAGSQPQHF
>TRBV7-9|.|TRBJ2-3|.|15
TGTGCCAGCAGCTCCTACGATTTTAGCACAGATACGCAGTATTTT
CASSSYDFSTDTQYF
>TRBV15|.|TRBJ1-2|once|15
TGTGCCACCAGCCGGGGGGGCAGTTCATCGGGAGGCTACACCTTC
CATSRGGSSSGGYTF
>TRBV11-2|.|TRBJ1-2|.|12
TGTGCCAGCAGCTGGAGGGAAGCTGGCTACACCTTC
CASSWREAGYTF
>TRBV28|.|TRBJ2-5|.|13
TGTGCCAGCAGTAAGGCGGGTCCGGGGACCCAGTACTTC
CASSKAGPGTQYF
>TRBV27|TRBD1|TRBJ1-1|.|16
TGTGCCAGCAGTATGGACCGCCAGGGGGTACCCACTGAAGCTTTCTTT
CASSMDRQGVPTEAFF
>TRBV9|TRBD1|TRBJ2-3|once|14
TGTGCCAGCAGCGTAGAGACAGGGCCAGATACGCAGTATTTT
CASSVETGPDTQYF
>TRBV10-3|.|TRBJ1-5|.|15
TGTGCCATCAGTGAGACAGGTGATAGCAATCAGCCCCAGCATTTT
CAISETGDSNQPQHF
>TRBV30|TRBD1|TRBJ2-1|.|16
TGTGCCTGGAGTCGAGTCAGGACAGGGTCCTACAATGAGCAGTTCTTC
CAWSRVRTGSYNEQFF
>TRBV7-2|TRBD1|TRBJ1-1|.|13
TGTGCCAGCAGCCGGGACAGGGCGACTGAAGCTTTCTTT
CASSRDRATEAFF
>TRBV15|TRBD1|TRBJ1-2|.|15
TGTGCCACCAGCATCAGGGGGTCGCAGCTCTATGGCTACACCTTC
CATSIRGSQLYGYTF
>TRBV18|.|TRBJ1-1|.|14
TGTGCCAGCTCACGATCCCCGACGGTCAGTGAAGCTTTCTTT
CASSRSPTVSEAFF
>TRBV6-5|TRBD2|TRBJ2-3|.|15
TGTGCCAGCAGTGCGGGACTAGTAAGCACAGATACGCAGTATTTT
CASSAGLVSTDTQYF
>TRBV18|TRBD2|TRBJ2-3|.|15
TGTGCCAGCTCACCACCGAATAGGGGAGGGGATACGCAGTATTTT
CASSPPNRGGDTQYF
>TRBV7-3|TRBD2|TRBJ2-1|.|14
TGTGCCAGCAGCTTAGCGGGAGGAGGTAATGAGCAGTTCTTC
CASSLAGGGNEQFF
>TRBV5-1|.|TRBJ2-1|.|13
TGCGCCAGCAGCGCGGGTCCAAGGGATGAGCAGTTCTTC
CASSAGPRDEQFF
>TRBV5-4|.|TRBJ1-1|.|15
TGTGCCAGCAGCTTGGGGGCAGGGCAGAACACTGAAGCTTTCTTT
CASSLGAGQNTEAFF
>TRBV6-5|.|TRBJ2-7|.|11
TGTGCCAGCAGCCTGAGTAATGAGCAGTACTTC
CASSLSNEQYF
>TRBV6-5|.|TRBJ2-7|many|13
TGTGCCAGCAGATCGACTACCTCCTACGAGCAGTACTTC
CASRSTTSYEQYF